The rows below give T cell receptor beta chains drawn from one sample of a study of T cells in localized non-small cell lung cancer. TCRdb's table, derived via immunoSEQ multiplex PCR, lists solely in-frame clones and lacks some. Seen here are tens of thousands of clones, roughly 90% observed once, and the top ten hold around 3.9%. Sequenced material: peripheral blood, taken before any cancer treatment. Receptor source: a man aged 40-75 years with stage I lung adenocarcinoma. CDR3s include the opening cysteine and the closing phenylalanine or tryptophan. A D gene is named only where the DNA matches it firmly. Size is stated for part of the rows, as once, few or many counts, or as a class when the clone is expanded.

NA	TRBD1	TRBV9	TRBJ1-2	TGTGCCAGCGGGGCCGGGACAGGGGCCTATGGCTACACCTTC	CASGAGTGAYGYTF
NA	NA	TRBV4-1	TRBJ1-1	TGCGCCAGCAGCCAGGGACCGGACGCCGTGAACACTGAAGCTTTCTTT	CASSQGPDAVNTEAFF
NA	TRBD2	TRBV28	TRBJ2-1	TGTGCCAGCAGTTCCCCGGGACTAGCGGGGGGGCCTCATGAGCAGTTCTTC	CASSSPGLAGGPHEQFF
NA	NA	TRBV7-9	TRBJ1-4	TGTGCCAGCAGCTACCAACCAGAACTAGGGGAAAAACTGTTTTTT	CASSYQPELGEKLFF
NA	TRBD1	TRBV14	TRBJ2-2	TGTGCCAGCAGCCCGGGACAGACTAACACCGGGGAGCTGTTTTTT	CASSPGQTNTGELFF
NA	TRBD2	TRBV7-2	TRBJ2-3	TGTGCCAGCAGCTTACCGCCGAGACTAGCGGGGTCAGATACGCAGTATTTT	CASSLPPRLAGSDTQYF
NA	NA	TRBV2	TRBJ2-5	TGTGCCAGCAGTGAAAGGGGTCTACAAGAGACCCAGTACTTC	CASSERGLQETQYF
NA	NA	TRBV21-1	TRBJ2-3	NA	CASSRWAAGTGDTQYF
NA	NA	TRBV11-2	TRBJ2-2	TGTGCCAGCAGCTTAACCGGGGAGCTGTTTTTT	CASSLTGELFF
NA	TRBD1	TRBV14	TRBJ2-7	TGTGCCAGCAGCCAAGAGGGGACAGGGGAGGAGGAGCAGTACTTC	CASSQEGTGEEEQYF
NA	NA	TRBV11-2	TRBJ1-4	TGTGCCAGCAGCTTCATCTCAACTAATGAAAAACTGTTTTTT	CASSFISTNEKLFF
NA	NA	TRBV30	TRBJ1-1	TGTGCCTGGAGCCGGGGGGAGTCGAAGAACACTGAAGCTTTCTTT	CAWSRGESKNTEAFF
NA	NA	TRBV6-6	TRBJ1-2	TGTGCCAGCAATACCGGGGGCGTCTATGGCTACACCTTC	CASNTGGVYGYTF
NA	TRBD2	TRBV4-2	TRBJ2-7	TGTGCCAGCAGCCAGCCCCTAGCGGGGGCCTTCTACGAGCAGTACTTC	CASSQPLAGAFYEQYF
NA	TRBD2	TRBV19	TRBJ2-7	TGTGCCAGTACCGATTCACTAGCGGGGGCCTACGAGCAGTACTTC	CASTDSLAGAYEQYF
NA	NA	TRBV19	TRBJ2-3	TGTGCCAGTAGTACCCACGGGACGGAAGACACAGATACGCAGTATTTT	CASSTHGTEDTDTQYF
NA	NA	TRBV6-4	TRBJ2-6	TGTGCCAGCAGTTCCGGGAACACTGGGGCCAACGTCCTGACTTTC	CASSSGNTGANVLTF
NA	NA	TRBV10-2	TRBJ1-2	TGCGCCATCGCTTGGGGGGCTAACTATGGCTACACCTTC	CAIAWGANYGYTF
NA	NA	TRBV5-4	TRBJ1-3	TGTGCCAGCGGGGAAGAAGGCACCATATATTTT	CASGEEGTIYF
NA	NA	TRBV25-1	TRBJ1-2	TGTGCCAGCAGTAGAGGGTTAGACTATGGCTACACCTTC	CASSRGLDYGYTF
NA	NA	TRBV4-2	TRBJ1-2	TGTGCCAGCAGCCAAGATTTAGGTGACTATGGCTACACCTTC	CASSQDLGDYGYTF
NA	TRBD1	TRBV30	TRBJ2-2	TGTGCCTGGGCGACAGGGCAAGGGAACACCGGGGAGCTGTTTTTT	CAWATGQGNTGELFF
NA	NA	TRBV30	TRBJ1-6	TGTGCCTGGAGTGAAGTTTATAATTCACCCCTCCACTTT	CAWSEVYNSPLHF
few	NA	TRBV6-1	TRBJ1-6	TGTGCCAGCAGTTCTGGGCCCTCGAATTCACCCCTCCACTTT	CASSSGPSNSPLHF
NA	NA	TRBV29-1	TRBJ1-2	TGCAGCGTTGTAAGCCAGGGCCCCTATGGCTACACCTTC	CSVVSQGPYGYTF
NA	NA	TRBV6-6	TRBJ2-2	TGTGCCAGCATGACGACCGGGGAGCTGTTTTTT	CASMTTGELFF
NA	NA	TRBV10-2	TRBJ1-6	TGCGCCAGCAGTGAGTCGAATGGGGGCGTCAATAATTCACCCCTCCACTTT	CASSESNGGVNNSPLHF
NA	NA	TRBV30	TRBJ2-1	TGTGCCTGGCAAGGTACGACGGGGGGCCGGAGCAATGAGCAGTTCTTC	CAWQGTTGGRSNEQFF
NA	TRBD2	TRBV5-1	TRBJ2-7	TGCGCCAGCAGACCCACTAGCGGGGTAACCTACGAGCAGTACTTC	CASRPTSGVTYEQYF
few	NA	TRBV7-2	TRBJ1-5	TGTGCCAGCGGCGCCGGGCAGAGCAATCAGCCCCAGCATTTT	CASGAGQSNQPQHF
NA	TRBD1	TRBV18	TRBJ2-7	TGTGCCAGCTCCCCCTTTCCGGGACAGGCTAACGAGCAGTACTTC	CASSPFPGQANEQYF
NA	NA	TRBV11-2	TRBJ2-5	TGTGCCAGCAGCTTCACCGTAGAGACCCAGTACTTC	CASSFTVETQYF
NA	TRBD1	TRBV10-1	TRBJ2-2	TGCGCCAGCAGTGACTTCCCCAGGGGGCCCGGGGAGCTGTTTTTT	CASSDFPRGPGELFF
NA	NA	TRBV27	TRBJ1-1	TGTGCCAGCAGTTTTGGGGTAAGAGCTGAAGCTTTCTTT	CASSFGVRAEAFF
NA	TRBD1	TRBV28	TRBJ2-2	TGTGCCAGCAGTGGACAGGGGACGAACACCGGGGAGCTGTTTTTT	CASSGQGTNTGELFF
NA	NA	TRBV9	TRBJ1-2	TGTGCCAGCAGCCCGCCGGAAGACTATGGCTACACCTTC	CASSPPEDYGYTF
NA	TRBD1	TRBV29-1	TRBJ2-2	TGCAGCGTTAAGGGACAGGGGGTCACCGGGGAGCTGTTTTTT	CSVKGQGVTGELFF
NA	NA	TRBV11-2	TRBJ2-2	TGTGCCAGCAGCTTAGTGCAGGACACCGGGGAGCTGTTTTTT	CASSLVQDTGELFF
NA	NA	TRBV11-2	TRBJ1-2	TGTGCCAGCAGCTTAAGGCCTCCCGCGGGGGGCTACACCTTC	CASSLRPPAGGYTF
NA	NA	TRBV5-1	TRBJ2-3	TGCGCCAGCAGCCTTGGGAACCGAGCCGCAGATACGCAGTATTTT	CASSLGNRAADTQYF
NA	TRBD1	TRBV6-1	TRBJ2-7	TGTGCCAGCATACGGGACAGAGCCTACGAGCAGTACTTC	CASIRDRAYEQYF
NA	NA	TRBV10-3	TRBJ2-2	TGTGCCATCAGTCTGGGGGCCACCGGGGAGCTGTTTTTT	CAISLGATGELFF
NA	TRBD1	TRBV5-1	TRBJ2-7	TGCGCCAGCAGCTTGGAGGACAGGGGGGCCGATGAGCAGTACTTC	CASSLEDRGADEQYF
NA	TRBD2	TRBV27	TRBJ2-1	TGTGCCAGCAGTCGCGGACTAGCGGGGGTCAATGAGCAGTTCTTC	CASSRGLAGVNEQFF
NA	NA	TRBV5-6	TRBJ1-1	TGTGCCAGCAGCTTGGGATCAGGGCTGAACACTGAAGCTTTCTTT	CASSLGSGLNTEAFF
NA	TRBD1	TRBV5-4	TRBJ2-4	TGTGCCAGCAGTTCCGGGACAGAGATGAACATTCAGTACTTC	CASSSGTEMNIQYF
NA	TRBD1	TRBV9	TRBJ1-1	TGTGCCAGCAGCGTAGCCCTACCTGGGACAGGGAACACTGAAGCTTTCTTT	CASSVALPGTGNTEAFF